This TCR beta chain was profiled in a study of blood T cell repertoires in COVID-19. Study processing details: Counts of nucleated cells, estimated from reference gene primer amplification, were obtained. Using immunoSEQ multiplex PCR, the repertoire was profiled, and TCRdb retains in-frame clones only, with some absent. Clone size and the V and J calls come from that table; the DNA yielded D and trimming. The table lists a few hundred thousand clones, 82% of them singletons. Trimming shortened V by 6 bases and J by 3 bases, and 14 bases separated the two germline ends. This CDR3 region has 14 residues. Germline V gene data show CDR1 as SEHNR and CDR2 as FQNEAQ (reference sequence).

This receptor was identified in a woman in her fifties or sixties who had recovered from COVID-19. Material for sequencing was PBMCs or T cells enriched from blood (not recorded which). This chain links TRBV7-9 with TRBJ1-1, with D tentatively TRBD1 (6 bases). In nucleotides, the CDR3 is TGTGCCAGCAGGCCGAACAGGGCCGACACTGAAGCTTTCTTT. It specifies CASRPNRADTEAFF.